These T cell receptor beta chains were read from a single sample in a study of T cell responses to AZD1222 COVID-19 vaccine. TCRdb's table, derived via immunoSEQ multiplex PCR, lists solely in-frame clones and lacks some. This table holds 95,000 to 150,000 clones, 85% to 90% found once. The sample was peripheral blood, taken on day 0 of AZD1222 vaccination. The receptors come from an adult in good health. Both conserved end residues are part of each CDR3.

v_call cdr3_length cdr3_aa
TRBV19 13 CASSRGTASPLHF
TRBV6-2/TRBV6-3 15 CASSYWGATTDTQYF
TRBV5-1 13 CASSLAGVEGCTF
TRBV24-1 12 CATSDGWGTIYF
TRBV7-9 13 CASSLGVAYEQYF
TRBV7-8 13 CASSLAAADTQYF
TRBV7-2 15 CASSLTSGRPDTQYF
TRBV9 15 CASKPRGNDNSPLHF
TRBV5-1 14 CASSQGTSAETQYF
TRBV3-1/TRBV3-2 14 CASSQPQGSTEAFF
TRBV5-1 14 CASSSGLRSGELFF
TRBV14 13 CASSTQQGWSYTF
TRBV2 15 CASTRGGTTNEKLFF
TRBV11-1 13 CASSPGGSYEQYF
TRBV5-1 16 CASSLEGAVSLVGYTF
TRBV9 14 CASSVKLGDEKLFF
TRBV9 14 CASSVGVSKDTQYF
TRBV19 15 CATSKPGTQNTEAFF
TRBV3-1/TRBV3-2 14 CASSSTGGPYEQYF
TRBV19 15 CASSPREGAEQPQHF
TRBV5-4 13 CASSLGRNTEAFF
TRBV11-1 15 CASSLGDAGADTQYF
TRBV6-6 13 CASSLPQGNEQFF
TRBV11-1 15 CASSTRQVPSYEQYF
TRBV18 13 CASSAGLAYEQYF
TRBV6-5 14 CASSYSSTNEKLFF
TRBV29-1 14 CSVERDGPNTEAFF
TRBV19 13 CASSSREWDGYTF
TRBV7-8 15 CASRMWGNHNQPQHF
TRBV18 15 CASSPGNSLNTEAFF
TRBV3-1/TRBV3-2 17 CASSQGTGYLTNEKLFF
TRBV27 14 CASSPGLAGETQYF
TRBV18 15 CASSSTGGGTDTQYF
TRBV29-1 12 CSVRESSYEQYF
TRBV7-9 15 CASSLEPGADTEAFF
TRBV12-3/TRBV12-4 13 CASSLAGTQPQHF
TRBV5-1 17 CASSLAGTLEFNEKLFF
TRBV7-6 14 CASSRRDTVNEQYF
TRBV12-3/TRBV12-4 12 CASSFGRETQYF
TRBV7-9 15 CASSLDRGVGETQYF
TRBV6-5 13 CASRLDRGYGYTF
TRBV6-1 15 CASSEVAPGNTEAFF
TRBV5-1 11 CASSFQETQYF
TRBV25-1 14 CASSESGPRQPQHF
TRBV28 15 CASSLSAGANYGYTF
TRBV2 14 CASTLLTSYNEQFF
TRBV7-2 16 CASSLVAGGRYNEQFF
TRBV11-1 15 CASSRGGSKTTEAFF
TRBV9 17 CASSGEGTALSSYGYTF
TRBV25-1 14 CASSARTEGGEQFF
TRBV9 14 CASSTGHTNTEAFF
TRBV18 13 CASGTSGSYEQYF
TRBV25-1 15 CASSDQGFSDRGYTF
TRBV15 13 CATSALTGYGYTF
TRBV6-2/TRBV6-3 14 CASSWGVPNTEAFF
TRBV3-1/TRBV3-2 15 CASRRDRNSGNTIYF
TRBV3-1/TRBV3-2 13 CASSLRGTGELFF
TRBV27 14 CASKGTNSYNEQFF
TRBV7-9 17 CASSTPSIPGFGSGYTF
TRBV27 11 CASSQGLRRFF